This T cell receptor (beta chain) emerged from a study of OX40 agonist ivuxolimab in advanced cancers. Notes on the study in general: Both CD4+ and CD8+ T cell populations in blood had undergone clonal expansion by week 6 at 0.1 to 3.0 mg/kg.

The CDR3 covers 13 residues. CDR1 SQVTM and CDR2 ANQGSEA come from the germline V gene. Between the trimmed V and J ends, which lost 6 bases and 4 bases, there was a span of 13 bases. This clone turned up a few times. Antigen specificity is unknown. Clones were read by immunoSEQ multiplex PCR, and TCRdb kept only the in-frame ones, dropping some. The sample lists around 90,000 clones, around 86% occurring once. The chain has TRBV29-1 and TRBJ1-5; D uncertain. The sequencing used CD4+ or CD8+ T cells sorted from blood, collected in a trial of the OX40 agonist ivuxolimab. This clonotype was obtained from an adult with an advanced solid tumor such as melanoma, head and neck, liver or kidney cancer. The CDR3 DNA sequence: TGCAGCGTCGGAGAGGTACGAAATCAGCCCCAGCATTTT. Amino acids: CSVGEVRNQPQHF.